The T cell receptor (beta chain) described here comes from a study of cytomegalovirus exposure and HLA in healthy donors. Note on this clone: Its specificity is unknown.

PCR primers comprised 60 Vbeta and 13 Jbeta primers. Clones were sequenced by immunoSEQ multiplex PCR, and TCRdb holds only the in-frame ones, with some missing. This table has about 160,000 clones, roughly 80% appearing once. Study-wide points: Later analysis identified a missense DCLRE1C variant that was linked to TCR beta V- and J-gene trimming. Reportedly, TCR beta sequences accurately predicted HLA-A and HLA-B alleles in most subjects.

V shed 4 bases, J shed 5 bases, and the junction held 11 bases outside the gene matches. Germline V gene lookup returns CDR1 MGHRA and CDR2 YSYEKL. The CDR3 totals 16 residues. This sequence joins TRBV4-1 and TRBJ1-1; 9 bases agree with TRBD1. Sample: PBMCs. The TCR sequence derives from a female donor in good health and CMV-seronegative. CDR3 region: CASSLLPGDRVTEAFF. DNA for the CDR3: TGCGCCAGCAGCCTCCTACCCGGGGACAGGGTGACTGAAGCTTTCTTT.